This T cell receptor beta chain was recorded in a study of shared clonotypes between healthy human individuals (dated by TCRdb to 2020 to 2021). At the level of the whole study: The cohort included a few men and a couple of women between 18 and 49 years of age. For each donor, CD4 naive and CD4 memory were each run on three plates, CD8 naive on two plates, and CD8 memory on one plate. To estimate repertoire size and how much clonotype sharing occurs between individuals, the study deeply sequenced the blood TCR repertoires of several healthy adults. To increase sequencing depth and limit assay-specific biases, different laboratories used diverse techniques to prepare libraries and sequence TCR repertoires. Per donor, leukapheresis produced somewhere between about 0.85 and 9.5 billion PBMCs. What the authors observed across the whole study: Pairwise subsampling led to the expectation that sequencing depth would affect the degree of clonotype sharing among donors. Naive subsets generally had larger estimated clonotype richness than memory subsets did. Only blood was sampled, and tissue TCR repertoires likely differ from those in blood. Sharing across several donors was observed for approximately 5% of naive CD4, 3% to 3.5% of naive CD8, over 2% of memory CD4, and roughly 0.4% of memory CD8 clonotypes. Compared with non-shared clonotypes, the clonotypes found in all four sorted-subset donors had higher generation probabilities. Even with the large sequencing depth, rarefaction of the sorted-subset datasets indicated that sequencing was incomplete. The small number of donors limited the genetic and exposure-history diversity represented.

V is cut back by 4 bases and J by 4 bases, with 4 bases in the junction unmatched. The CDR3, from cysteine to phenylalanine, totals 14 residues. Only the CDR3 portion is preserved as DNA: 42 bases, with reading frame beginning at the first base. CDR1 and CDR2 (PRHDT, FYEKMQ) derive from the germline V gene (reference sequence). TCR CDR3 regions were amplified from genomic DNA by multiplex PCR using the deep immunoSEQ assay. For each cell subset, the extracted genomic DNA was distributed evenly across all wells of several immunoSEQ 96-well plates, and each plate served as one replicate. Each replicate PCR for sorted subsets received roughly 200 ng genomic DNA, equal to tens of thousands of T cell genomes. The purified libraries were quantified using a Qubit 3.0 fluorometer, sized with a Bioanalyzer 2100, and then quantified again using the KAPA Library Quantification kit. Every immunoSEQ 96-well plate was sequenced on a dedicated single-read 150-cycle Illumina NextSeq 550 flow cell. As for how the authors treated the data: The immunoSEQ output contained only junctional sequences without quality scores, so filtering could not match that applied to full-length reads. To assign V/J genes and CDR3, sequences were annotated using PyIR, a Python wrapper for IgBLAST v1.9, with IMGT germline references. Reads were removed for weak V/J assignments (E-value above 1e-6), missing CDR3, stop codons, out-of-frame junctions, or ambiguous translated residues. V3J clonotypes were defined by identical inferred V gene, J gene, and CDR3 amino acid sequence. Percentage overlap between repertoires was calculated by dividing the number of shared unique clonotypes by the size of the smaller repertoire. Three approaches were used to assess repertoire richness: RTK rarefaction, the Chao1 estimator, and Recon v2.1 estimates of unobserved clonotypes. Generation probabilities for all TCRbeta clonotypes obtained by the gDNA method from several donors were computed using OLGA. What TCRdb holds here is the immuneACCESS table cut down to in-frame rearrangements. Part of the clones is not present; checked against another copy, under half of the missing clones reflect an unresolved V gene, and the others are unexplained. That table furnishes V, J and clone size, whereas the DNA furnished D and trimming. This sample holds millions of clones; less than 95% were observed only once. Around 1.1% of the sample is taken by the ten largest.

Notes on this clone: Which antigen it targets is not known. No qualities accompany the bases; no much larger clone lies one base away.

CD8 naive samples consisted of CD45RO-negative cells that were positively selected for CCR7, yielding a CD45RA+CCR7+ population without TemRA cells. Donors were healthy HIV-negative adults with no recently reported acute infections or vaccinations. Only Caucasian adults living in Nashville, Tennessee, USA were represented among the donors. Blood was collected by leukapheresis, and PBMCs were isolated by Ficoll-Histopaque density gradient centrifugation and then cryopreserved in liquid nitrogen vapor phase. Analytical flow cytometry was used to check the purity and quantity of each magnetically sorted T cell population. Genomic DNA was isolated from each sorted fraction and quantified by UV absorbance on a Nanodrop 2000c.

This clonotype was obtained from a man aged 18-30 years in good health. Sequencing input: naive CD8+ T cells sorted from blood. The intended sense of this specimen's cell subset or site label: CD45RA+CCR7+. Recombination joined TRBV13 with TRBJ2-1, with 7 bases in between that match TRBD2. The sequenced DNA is TGTGCCAGCAGCTGGCTAGCGGTTTACAATGAGCAGTTCTTC. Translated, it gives CASSWLAVYNEQFF. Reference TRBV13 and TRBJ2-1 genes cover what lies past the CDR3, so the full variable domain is AAGVIQSPRHLIKEKRETATLKCYPIPRHDTVYWYQQGPGQDPQFLISFYEKMQSDKGSIPDRFSAQQFSDYHSELNMSSLELGDSALYFCASSWLAVYNEQFFGPGTRLTVL.